The text below deals with one T cell receptor beta chain. Its antigen is as yet unknown. Assay: immunoSEQ multiplex PCR; the TCRdb copy retains only in-frame clones and omits some. This table holds roughly 86,000 clones, about 87% found once. The sample belongs to a study of OX40 agonist ivuxolimab in advanced cancers. Study overall: Prior anti-PD-1, anti-PD-L1 or anti-CTLA-4 therapy did not bar entry, and more than 35% had some. Findings and limits, study-wide: At 0.1-3.0 mg/kg, partial responders had clonal expansion among the lowest observed.

CDR1 and CDR2 (germline): MNHNS, SASEGT. The CDR3 is 13 residues long. V gave up 6 bases and J gave up 6 bases, with 11 bases separating them. This clonotype was obtained from an adult with an advanced solid tumor such as melanoma, head and neck, liver or kidney cancer. V gene TRBV6-1 combines with J gene TRBJ1-4; D remains ambiguous. The sample in question was CD4+ or CD8+ T cells sorted from blood, obtained in a trial of the OX40 agonist ivuxolimab. The CDR3 bases are TGTGCCAGCAGAAGCCCCGTGGATGAAAAACTGTTTTTT. Its translation is CASRSPVDEKLFF.